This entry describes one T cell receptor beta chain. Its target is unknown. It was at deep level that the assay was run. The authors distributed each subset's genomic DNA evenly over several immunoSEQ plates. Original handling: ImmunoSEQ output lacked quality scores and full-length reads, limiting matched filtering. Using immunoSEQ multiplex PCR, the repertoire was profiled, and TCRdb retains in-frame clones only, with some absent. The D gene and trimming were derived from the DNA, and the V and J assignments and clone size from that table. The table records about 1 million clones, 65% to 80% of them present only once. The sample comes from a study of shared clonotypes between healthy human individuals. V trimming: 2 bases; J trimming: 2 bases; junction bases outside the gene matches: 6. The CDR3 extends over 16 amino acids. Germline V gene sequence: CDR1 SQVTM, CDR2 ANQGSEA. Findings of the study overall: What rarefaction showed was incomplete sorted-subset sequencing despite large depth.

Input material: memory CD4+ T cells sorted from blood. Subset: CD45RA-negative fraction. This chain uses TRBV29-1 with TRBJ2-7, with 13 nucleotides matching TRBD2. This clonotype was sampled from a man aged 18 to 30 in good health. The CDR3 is CSVENPGLAGTYEQYF. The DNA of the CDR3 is TGCAGCGTTGAAAATCCGGGACTAGCGGGGACCTACGAGCAGTACTTC.